This is a list of T cell receptor beta chains from one sample in a study of T cell responses to AZD1222 COVID-19 vaccine. Sequenced by immunoSEQ multiplex PCR; TCRdb stores in-frame clones only, minus some. The sample lists 80,000 or so clones; nearly 90% were seen once. Material: peripheral blood, obtained on day 0 of AZD1222 vaccination. All receptors derive from an adult in good health. Both conserved end residues are part of each CDR3. Fields, in order: J gene, V gene, clone size, D gene, CDR3 DNA, CDR3 protein. A D gene is named only where the DNA matches it firmly. The size entry is marked missing in some rows and otherwise reads once, few, many or a size class.

J gene: TRBJ1-5
V gene: TRBV7-2
clone size: few
D gene: .
CDR3 DNA: TGTGCCAGCAGCGCTGGGACATTTCAGCCCCAGCATTTT
CDR3 protein: CASSAGTFQPQHF

J gene: TRBJ2-2
V gene: TRBV3-1/TRBV3-2
clone size: .
D gene: .
CDR3 DNA: TGTGCCAGCAGCCAAGTTCTCGCGGGCCTTAACACCGGGGAGCTGTTTTTT
CDR3 protein: CASSQVLAGLNTGELFF

J gene: TRBJ2-7
V gene: TRBV21-1
clone size: once
D gene: .
CDR3 DNA: TGTGCCAGCAGCAAACCCCACCAAACGGGAAGGAGATTCTACGAGCAGTACTTC
CDR3 protein: CASSKPHQTGRRFYEQYF

J gene: TRBJ2-5
V gene: TRBV2
clone size: few
D gene: TRBD2
CDR3 DNA: TGTGGGACGCAGCGGGAGTCGTGGGAGACCCAGTACTTC
CDR3 protein: CGTQRESWETQYF

J gene: TRBJ1-5
V gene: TRBV6-6
clone size: .
D gene: .
CDR3 DNA: TGTGCCAGCAGTTATGGGGATAGCCAGCATTTT
CDR3 protein: CASSYGDSQHF

J gene: TRBJ2-5
V gene: TRBV29-1
clone size: once
D gene: .
CDR3 DNA: TGCAGCGTTCAGTTTCTCCAAGAGACCCAGTACTTC
CDR3 protein: CSVQFLQETQYF

J gene: TRBJ2-7
V gene: TRBV5-6
clone size: .
D gene: TRBD2
CDR3 DNA: TGTGCCAGCAGCTTGTCTAGCGGGCTAGAGTACGAGCAGTACTTC
CDR3 protein: CASSLSSGLEYEQYF

J gene: TRBJ1-5
V gene: TRBV7-9
clone size: .
D gene: .
CDR3 DNA: TGTGCCAGCAGCTTAGGGACAGATAGCAATCAGCCCCAGCATTTT
CDR3 protein: CASSLGTDSNQPQHF

J gene: TRBJ1-1
V gene: TRBV6-5
clone size: .
D gene: .
CDR3 DNA: TGTGCCAGCAGTTACGGGGGGATTACTGAAGCTTTCTTT
CDR3 protein: CASSYGGITEAFF

J gene: TRBJ2-7
V gene: TRBV3-1/TRBV3-2
clone size: .
D gene: .
CDR3 DNA: TGTGCCAGCAGCCAAGCGGCGGATTCCCTTCCGTACTTC
CDR3 protein: CASSQAADSLPYF

J gene: TRBJ1-2
V gene: TRBV5-5
clone size: .
D gene: TRBD1
CDR3 DNA: TGTGCCAGCGCCGGAGGGGGCGTAGTTGGCTACACCTTC
CDR3 protein: CASAGGGVVGYTF

J gene: TRBJ2-1
V gene: TRBV7-3
clone size: .
D gene: TRBD2
CDR3 DNA: TGTGCCAGCAGCGGGAGCCTTAGCGGGAAGCACTACAATGAGCAGTTCTTC
CDR3 protein: CASSGSLSGKHYNEQFF

J gene: TRBJ2-5
V gene: TRBV7-8
clone size: few
D gene: .
CDR3 DNA: TGTGCCAGCAGCTTAGAGTCGGTAGAGACCCAGTACTTC
CDR3 protein: CASSLESVETQYF

J gene: TRBJ1-2
V gene: TRBV24-1
clone size: few
D gene: TRBD1
CDR3 DNA: TGTGCCACCAGTGCCAGGGACAGCTATGGCTACACCTTC
CDR3 protein: CATSARDSYGYTF

J gene: TRBJ2-1
V gene: TRBV15
clone size: .
D gene: .
CDR3 DNA: TGTGCCACCAGCAGGCGGACAGTTTCCTACAATGAGCAGTTCTTC
CDR3 protein: CATSRRTVSYNEQFF

J gene: TRBJ2-5
V gene: TRBV2
clone size: .
D gene: .
CDR3 DNA: TGTGCCAGCAGTCGTTGGGGGGAGGAGACCCAGTACTTC
CDR3 protein: CASSRWGEETQYF

J gene: TRBJ1-2
V gene: TRBV19
clone size: .
D gene: .
CDR3 DNA: TGTGCCAGTAGTACCCACACAACAACGGCTGGCTACACCTTC
CDR3 protein: CASSTHTTTAGYTF

J gene: TRBJ1-1
V gene: TRBV7-2
clone size: .
D gene: .
CDR3 DNA: TGTGCCAGCAGCTTGAGGGCCCAAGTGAACACTGAAGCTTTCTTT
CDR3 protein: CASSLRAQVNTEAFF

J gene: TRBJ2-7
V gene: TRBV5-8
clone size: .
D gene: .
CDR3 DNA: TGTGCCAGCAGCTTGACGATTTCGGGCCCTCCGACGCAGTACTTC
CDR3 protein: CASSLTISGPPTQYF

J gene: TRBJ2-7
V gene: TRBV7-2
clone size: few
D gene: .
CDR3 DNA: TGTGCCAGCAGCGCACAAACCTACGAGCAGTACTTC
CDR3 protein: CASSAQTYEQYF

J gene: TRBJ1-4
V gene: TRBV18
clone size: .
D gene: TRBD1
CDR3 DNA: TGTGCCAGCTCACCAGGGGGACAGAGCTCAACTAATGAAAAACTGTTTTTT
CDR3 protein: CASSPGGQSSTNEKLFF

J gene: TRBJ1-5
V gene: TRBV12-3/TRBV12-4
clone size: few
D gene: TRBD1
CDR3 DNA: TGTGCCAGCGCCACAGGGGATCAGCCCCAGCATTTT
CDR3 protein: CASATGDQPQHF

J gene: TRBJ2-3
V gene: TRBV4-3
clone size: .
D gene: TRBD2
CDR3 DNA: TGCGCCAGCAGCCAAGAAGGTGCGGGAGCGGAAGGAGATACGCAGTATTTT
CDR3 protein: CASSQEGAGAEGDTQYF

J gene: TRBJ2-7
V gene: TRBV10-3
clone size: .
D gene: .
CDR3 DNA: TGTGCCATCAGTGAGTCGAACGAGCAGTACTTC
CDR3 protein: CAISESNEQYF

J gene: TRBJ1-5
V gene: TRBV7-8
clone size: .
D gene: .
CDR3 DNA: TGTGCCAGCAGCTCGAGGGGTGATAGCAATCAGCCCCAGCATTTT
CDR3 protein: CASSSRGDSNQPQHF

J gene: TRBJ2-3
V gene: TRBV7-2
clone size: .
D gene: .
CDR3 DNA: TGTGCCAGCAGCCCCTCTTGGGCGGGGACTAGCACAGATACGCAGTATTTT
CDR3 protein: CASSPSWAGTSTDTQYF

J gene: TRBJ2-3
V gene: TRBV19
clone size: .
D gene: TRBD2
CDR3 DNA: TGTGCCAGTAGTCCCCGACTAGCGGGAGTATATACAGATACGCAGTATTTT
CDR3 protein: CASSPRLAGVYTDTQYF